This T cell receptor beta chain was identified during a study of cytomegalovirus exposure and HLA in healthy donors (dated by TCRdb to 2016 to 2017). The study in broad terms: According to an earlier analysis of 587 of the donors, 150 million to 200 million T cells yielded roughly 110 million unique TCR beta sequences and more than 250 Gb of sequence data. An early release covering 550 to 700 HLA-typed donors comprised 300 to 350 gigabases of sequencing data and 85 million to 100 million unique TCR sequences. Of the roughly 420 genotyped donors, approximately 81% were placed in the genetic ancestry cluster associated with self-reported Caucasian donors. The study was designed to test whether signatures of past pathogen exposure could be identified by cataloging public T cell receptors. The study profiled the T cell repertoires of some 610 subjects by immunosequencing and related them to cytomegalovirus serostatus. A separate validation cohort of some 130 different subjects was used in addition to the roughly 640-subject first cohort. High-throughput TCR immunosequencing, statistical association of individual TCRs with disease status, and machine learning were combined to predict cytomegalovirus infection status. A later analysis re-analyzed previously published TCR beta repertoires from several hundred donors and added high-resolution HLA genotyping to study TCR occurrence patterns. Rather than drawing on any new phenotypic data, the later analysis identified candidate immune exposures from TCR beta sequences and the way those sequences occurred across donors. An earlier analysis of 587 of the donors applied high-throughput TCR beta sequencing to assess whether each TCR beta V gene segment acted as functional or pseudogenic. Donor age, sex, ethnicity and CMV serostatus were compiled alongside the repertoire data. A later genetic analysis used genome-wide SNP genotypes for about 65% of the roughly 700 donors, treating that subset as a discovery cohort. Every repertoire in the discovery cohort had been generated on one and the same sequencing platform. HLA typing covered class I and class II loci at four-digit resolution. Typing coverage differed by locus: A, B, C, DRB1 and DQB1 were typed in roughly 620-630 donors, DQA1 in 500 to 550, DPA1 in some 570, and DPB1 in approximately 450. Roughly 5 DR-DQ haplotypes were handled as single units for association and clustering because linkage in the cohort was strong. On average, roughly 250,000 unique TCR beta nucleotide sequences were sequenced per donor among about 400 genotyped donors of the cohort, with approximately 18% of those sequences being non-productive. Overall results and qualifications from the work: Because some donors lacked HLA typing at each locus, the association tests relied only on the typed subset. This cohort had only TCR beta chains sequenced, and the lack of alpha or paired-chain data limited which features could be detected. According to a later analysis, parvovirus B19, influenza, CMV and Epstein-Barr virus appeared linked to several top co-occurrence clusters. The authors suggested that the approach could potentially be extended to other disease states and immunological phenotypes. A few of the identified cytomegalovirus-associated TCR beta chains were confirmed in vitro to be specific for cytomegalovirus antigens. In the study, 150 to 200 TCR beta chains were listed as associated with cytomegalovirus. Compared with equally common non-associated chains, HLA-associated TCR beta chains in a later analysis were more clonally expanded and had lower generation probabilities. In an earlier analysis of approximately 600 of the donors, most TCR beta V segments were observed in productive rearrangements about 87% or about 30% of the time, broadly matching IMGT annotations. According to a later analysis, TCR association rates differed among HLA loci, with DRB1 alleles showing the most associated TCRs and HLA-C alleles showing the fewest. Linkage disequilibrium might explain the correlated functional status among segregating V segments, but an unknown experimental factor could not be ruled out. The only immune exposure information available for the cohort was CMV serostatus. About 15 rarely observed V segments, including chromosome 9 orphons, were excluded from the earlier analysis of several hundred of the donors because counts were too low. Most CMV-associated TCR beta chains appeared to be HLA-restricted in a later analysis, and the HLA associations seemed to be driven largely by CMV exposure. A further reported finding was that TCR beta sequences accurately predicted the HLA-A and HLA-B alleles for most subjects in the first cohort. When HLA alleles, especially DR and DQ, strongly co-occurred, attributing TCR associations to individual alleles was difficult. Specific HLA alleles were associated with 15,000 to 20,000 TCR beta sequences at a false discovery rate of 0.05 in a later analysis. The classifier was reported to diagnose cytomegalovirus status with high specificity and sensitivity in both the original and validation cohorts. A later genetic analysis associated a missense DCLRE1C variant with V-gene and J-gene trimming of TCR beta chains, and an independent cohort replicated the association. Across donors, most TCR sequences were observed very rarely, whereas some public TCRs were present in many individuals. Presence/absence analyses assumed roughly uniform sequencing depth across donors, an assumption that may not hold. The sequencing pipeline was judged likely to have produced a cluster of highly shared sequence variants as a technical artifact. In a later genetic analysis, fewer N-insertions in productive TCRs were reported among donors in an Asian-associated ancestry cluster than the approximately 670-donor mean.

Library prep was done by the immunoSEQ multiplex PCR assay. The multiplex PCR relied on a mix of 60 forward primers for TCR Vbeta segments and 13 reverse primers for TCR Jbeta segments. The CDR3 region of rearranged TCR beta genes was amplified from genomic DNA with a multiplex PCR assay. The amplified TCR beta libraries were sequenced on the Illumina HiSeq System as 87-base-pair reads. Processing in the source paper ran as follows. A later analysis tallied tens of millions of unique TCR beta chains across the 610 or so repertoires, and 10 million to 11 million of those chains were shared by two or more donors. Raw reads were error-corrected and collapsed into unique sequences by a nearest-neighbor algorithm in which closely related sequences were merged to remove PCR and sequencing errors. CDR3 sequences were aligned to IMGT reference sequences to assign V, D and J gene segments. For a sequence to be retained, a match of at least six nucleotides to both a V gene segment and a J gene segment was required. Rearrangements were called productive when the CDR3 lacked stop codons and stayed in frame with V and J; all others were non-productive. CDR3 was defined according to IMGT convention as the region running from the second conserved V-encoded cysteine to the conserved J-encoded phenylalanine. The earlier analysis of 550 to 650 of the donors excluded any sequence lacking an unambiguous match to a single V gene segment. In an earlier analysis of approximately 560 of the donors, a V segment was called functional when productive rearrangements were above 56.7%, and segregating when the standard deviation between donors exceeded 5%. To diagnose cytomegalovirus status from the catalog of TCR beta chain sequences, a statistical classification framework was built. A later analysis assigned V and J genes by comparing TCR nucleotide sequences with IMGT/GENE-DB human TR gene sequences. The TCRdist pipeline was used in a later analysis to assign CDR3 sequences and most-parsimonious VDJ recombination scenarios. In a later analysis, every TCR beta chain was defined by the combination of its CDR3 amino acid sequence and its V-gene family, and reads without a unique V-gene family were dropped. To address suspected cross-contamination and a sequencing artifact, a later analysis removed 450 to 700 highly shared, low-generation-probability nucleotide sequences. In a later analysis, a clonal expansion index was calculated for each public chain from normalized within-repertoire ranks of inferred template counts. In a later analysis, generation probabilities were computed using a VDJ recombination model fitted to out-of-frame rearrangements, and the results were checked against IGoR. Hypergeometric tests were used in a later analysis to score TCR-TCR, TCR-HLA and TCR-CMV co-occurrence, with a repertoire-size bias correction applied to the TCR pairs. False discovery rates were estimated in a later analysis by permuting HLA or CMV assignments 20 times. In a later analysis, co-occurring TCRs were grouped using DBSCAN, and TCRdist sequence similarity was added for clustering within HLA-allele-positive subsets. Repertoires with fewer than 30,000 or more than 120,000 public chains, plus five repertoires with anomalous nucleotide sharing, were excluded from co-occurrence clustering. TCRdb re-hosts the immuneACCESS table, in-frame sequences only. Its copies lack some clones; in the studies checked, an unresolved V gene accounts for under half of them, and the cause for the rest is not known. That table gives V, J and clone size, and the DNA gave D and trimming. This sample is represented by 150,000 or so clones; approximately 78% of them were singletons. The ten largest account for approximately 0.8% of the sample.

In total, more than 500 healthy bone marrow donors made up the cohort. All cohort members were sampled while nominally healthy, although unrecorded immune exposures were likely present. The donor tested CMV seronegative and was one of the 352 seronegative cohort members. A peripheral blood sample was collected from each donor, and TCR beta sequencing was performed on peripheral blood mononuclear cells. The Qiagen DNeasy Blood Extraction Kit was used to extract genomic DNA from the blood cell samples. Regarding this clone: It lacks a known antigen. No much larger clone is present one base from it, and per-base qualities are unavailable.

The sequence came from a woman between 18 and 29 years old in good health and CMV-seronegative. Sequenced material: PBMCs.

The CDR3 reads as follows: CASSPAGAMVQYF. Read as DNA, the sequence is TGTGCCAGTAGTCCCGCGGGCGCCATGGTTCAGTACTTC. The V gene is TRBV19 and the J gene is TRBJ2-4; perhaps TRBD2 is the D gene, with 5 bases matching. Spanning cysteine to phenylalanine, the CDR3 consists of 13 amino acids. The retained sequence is limited to the CDR3, 39 bases, with the frame set at the first base. V is pared back by 5 bases and J by 11 bases, with 16 bases lying between the germline termini. CDR1 and CDR2 are drawn from the germline V gene (reference sequence): LNHDA, SQIVND.